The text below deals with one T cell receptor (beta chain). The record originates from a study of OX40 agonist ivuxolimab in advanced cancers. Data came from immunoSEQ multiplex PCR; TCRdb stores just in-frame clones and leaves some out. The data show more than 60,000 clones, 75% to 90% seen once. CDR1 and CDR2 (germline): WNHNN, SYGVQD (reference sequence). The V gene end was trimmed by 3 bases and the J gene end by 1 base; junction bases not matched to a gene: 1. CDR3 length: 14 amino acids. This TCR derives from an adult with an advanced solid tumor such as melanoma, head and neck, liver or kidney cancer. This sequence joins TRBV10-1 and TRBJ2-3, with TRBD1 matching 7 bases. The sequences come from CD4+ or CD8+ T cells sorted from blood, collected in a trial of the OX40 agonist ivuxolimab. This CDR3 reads CASSETGGTDTQYF. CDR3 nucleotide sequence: TGCGCCAGCAGTGAAACAGGGGGCACAGATACGCAGTATTTT.